These 10 T cell receptor beta chains were all obtained from the same sample, sequenced in a study of T cells in Graves' hyperthyroidism and ophthalmopathy. Amplified regions were TCR beta CDR3 sequences from RNA transcripts. HTBI primers were used for first-round RT-PCR of the TCR CDR3. TCRdb recomputed calls from the multiplex PCR reads with MiXCR, one row per CDR3 protein. The sample records just over 550,000 distinct CDR3 sequences, 46% being singletons. Sequencing input: peripheral blood or thyroid tissue (not recorded which). These receptors were taken from a woman aged 18-30 years with Graves' hyperthyroidism.

This clonotype appeared a few times. The chain joins TRBV24-1 to TRBJ2-7, with TRBD2 as a possible D gene (5 bases). Trimming pared 3 bases from V and 2 bases from J, leaving 16 bases between. This CDR3 comprises 16 residues. Germline assignment: CDR1 KGHDR and CDR2 SFDVKD. The chain's CDR3 is CATSDRRGQSAYEQYF. DNA for the CDR3: TGTGCCACCAGTGATCGGAGAGGGCAGTCCGCCTACGAGCAGTACTTC.

A note on this clonotype: The junction departs from the called germline gene at one end, perhaps through a read error. This rearrangement joins TRBV7-9 to TRBJ1-1, with 8 bases that match TRBD1. The length of the CDR3 is 16 residues. Germline-derived CDR1 and CDR2 are SEHNR and FQNEAQ (reference sequence). CDR3 in amino acids: CASSLQPDRGFTGAFF. Here the CDR3 DNA reads TGCGCCAGCAGCTTACAACCCGACAGGGGTTTCACTGGAGCTTTCTTT. The full variable domain, in which reference TRBV7-9 and TRBJ1-1 provide the parts outside the CDR3, is DTGVSQNPRHKITKRGQNVTFRCDPISEHNRLYWYRQTLGQGPEFLTYFQNEAQLEKSRLLSDRFSAERPKGSFSTLEIQRTEQGDSAMYLCASSLQPDRGFTGAFFGQGTRLTVV.

This rearrangement joins TRBV2 to TRBJ2-7; D is uncertain. The germline V gene encodes CDR1 SNHLY and CDR2 FYNNEI. CDR3 size: 15 residues. Deletions cut 3 bases from V and 0 bases from J, with 12 bases between. The CDR3 DNA sequence: TGTGCCAGCAGTGAGGGCCTTCCAAGCTCCTACGAGCAGTACTTC. Its protein is CASSEGLPSSYEQYF.

This clonotype was seen repeatedly, ten times or more. This chain links TRBV24-1 with TRBJ1-5; D is possibly TRBD1 (5 bases). Germline CDR1 and CDR2: KGHDR and SFDVKD. Deletions cut 4 bases from V and 5 bases from J, with 11 bases between. The CDR3 is 14 residues long. CDR3 DNA: TGTGCCACCAGTGAGCTGGACATAGATCAGCCCCAGCATTTT. Its protein is CATSELDIDQPQHF.

The sample holds a few counts of this clonotype. The chain uses TRBV7-2 and TRBJ1-1; perhaps TRBD1 as D (5 bases). The ends were cut back, 1 base at V and 10 bases at J, with 16 bases in the middle. The CDR3 is made up of 14 amino acids. Germline CDR1 SGHTA, CDR2 FQGNSA. The CDR3 reads CASSLEIWGSSAFF. The CDR3 DNA is TGTGCCAGCAGCTTAGAGATCTGGGGGTCGTCAGCTTTCTTT.

This clonotype was seen a few times. This sequence joins TRBV20-1 and TRBJ1-2; the D is unclear. There are 11 residues in the CDR3. The germline V and J ends were trimmed by 6 bases and 10 bases, with 15 bases remaining between them. Germline CDR1 and CDR2: DFQATT and SNEGSKA (reference sequence). Here the CDR3 reads CSAWSGLDYTF. The CDR3 DNA reads TGCAGTGCCTGGTCTGGCTTGGACTACACCTTC.

V is TRBV9 and J is TRBJ1-2, with 9 bases fitting TRBD1. Germline V gene lookup returns CDR1 SGDLS and CDR2 YYNGEE. The CDR3 spans 16 residues. Trimming at V came to 0 bases and at J to 4 bases, leaving 7 bases not matched to a gene. The CDR3 DNA is TGTGCCAGCAGCGTAGGCCTAAGACAGGGGGGCTATGGCTACACCTTC. Translated: CASSVGLRQGGYGYTF.

This clonotype has a handful of counts. V and J are TRBV29-1 and TRBJ2-5, with a tentative D call TRBD2 (5 bases). Trimming took 6 bases from V and 5 from J, leaving 16 bases between them. Germline lookup yields CDR1 SQVTM and CDR2 ANQGSEA. The CDR3 extends over 13 amino acids. The DNA of the CDR3 is TGCAGCGTCGGGGTGGGGATCGTGGAGACCCAGTACTTC. Residues: CSVGVGIVETQYF.

The V and J genes are TRBV20-1 and TRBJ1-1; D call uncertain. This CDR3 has 14 residues. Germline V CDR1 and CDR2: DFQATT, SNEGSKA (reference sequence). V lost 6 bases to trimming and J lost 3 bases, with 17 bases between them. The CDR3 nucleotides read TGCAGTGCAACCCTGGCGGGAGGCGACACTGAAGCTTTCTTT. Protein product: CSATLAGGDTEAFF.

The rearrangement joins TRBV7-2 to TRBJ2-5; unclear D gene. CDR3 length: 13 amino acids. V dropped 11 bases and J dropped 4 bases, with 17 bases sitting between them. CDR1 is SGHTA and CDR2 is FQGNSA in the germline V gene. The CDR3 is CAWTQPTVETQYF. The DNA for the CDR3 is TGTGCCTGGACCCAACCGACGGTAGAGACCCAGTACTTC.